These 10 T cell receptor beta chains were all obtained from the same sample, sequenced in a study of blood T cell repertoires in COVID-19. Assay: immunoSEQ multiplex PCR; the TCRdb copy retains only in-frame clones and omits some. The table has fewer than 300,000 clones, over 65% seen once; the top ten hold 2% to 3%. Material for sequencing was peripheral blood. The receptor source for this set is a woman between 70 and 85 years old with active or convalescent COVID-19.

The chain recombines TRBV7-2 with TRBJ1-2, with 9 bases matching TRBD1. Germline V gives CDR1 SGHTA, CDR2 FQGNSA. The CDR3 consists of 17 residues. V lost 2 bases to trimming and J lost 5 bases; unmatched junction nucleotides: 12. CDR3 nucleotides: TGTGCCAGCAGCTTACTACCGGGGACAGGGTATGGTTATGGCTACACCTTC. Translation: CASSLLPGTGYGYGYTF.

The V gene is TRBV28, the J gene TRBJ2-7; possible D gene TRBD2, 5 bases. The CDR3 has 16 residues. Trimming shortened V by 7 bases and J by 0 bases, and 19 bases separated the two germline ends. Germline-derived CDR1 and CDR2 are MDHEN and SYDVKM. Written as DNA, the CDR3 is TGTGCCAGCAAGGGATATTTAGCGATCAGCTCCTACGAGCAGTACTTC. This sequence encodes CASKGYLAISSYEQYF.

This clone has a handful of counts. V usage is TRBV7-9 and J usage is TRBJ1-2; D remains ambiguous. Germline values: CDR1 SEHNR, CDR2 FQNEAQ (reference sequence). Trimming stripped 1 base from V and 0 bases from J, with 6 bases between. CDR3 length equals 14 residues. Written as DNA, the CDR3 is TGTGCCAGCAGCTTAGACCACACTAACTATGGCTACACCTTC. It is translated as CASSLDHTNYGYTF.

In its sample, this clone was seen once. The rearrangement joins TRBV6-1 to TRBJ2-5, with D possibly TRBD2 on 5 matching bases. The CDR3 is 15 residues long. The V end was cut by 3 bases, the J end by 5 bases, with 16 bases between. The germline gives CDR1 MNHNS, CDR2 SASEGT. CDR3 DNA: TGTGCCAGCAGTGATTGGGCAGCTTCGGGGGAGACCCAGTACTTC. This sequence encodes CASSDWAASGETQYF.

The gene calls are TRBV2 and TRBJ1-2; 7 positions agree with TRBD1. The CDR3 runs to 14 residues. The V segment lost 7 bases and the J segment 0 bases; nucleotides outside the gene matches: 5. Germline V gene lookup returns CDR1 SNHLY and CDR2 FYNNEI. This CDR3 is CASIRQGSNYGYTF. CDR3 nucleotides: TGTGCCAGCATCCGACAGGGTTCTAACTATGGCTACACCTTC.

A few counts support this clone. This chain joins TRBV30 and TRBJ1-2, with 9 nucleotides matching TRBD1. The CDR3 contains 11 residues. Germline CDR1 GTSNPN, CDR2 SVGIG (reference sequence). The trim removed 4 bases at V and 8 bases at J, leaving 2 bases unmatched. In nucleotides, the CDR3 is TGTGCCTGGAACAGGGGGCAAGGCTACACCTTC. This codes for CAWNRGQGYTF.

The chain combines TRBV3-1 (or the pseudogene TRBV3-2) with TRBJ2-5; 15 bases map to TRBD2. V trimming: 4 bases; J trimming: 3 bases; junction bases outside the gene matches: 9. The length of the CDR3 is 18 residues. Germline CDR1 is LGHDT and CDR2 is YNNKEL (reference sequence). CDR3 coding DNA: TGTGCCAGCAGCCGTAGGACTAGCGGGGGGGCAGAGGAAGAGACCCAGTACTTC. Translated: CASSRRTSGGAEEETQYF.

This sequence joins TRBV4-1 and TRBJ2-2, with 9 bases fitting TRBD2. Trimming took 7 bases from V and 5 from J; bases not matched to a gene: 23. There are 20 residues in the CDR3. Germline CDR1 and CDR2: MGHRA and YSYEKL. The CDR3 spells CASKELGLVRRGGWTGELFF. As DNA, the CDR3 is TGCGCCAGCAAGGAGCTTGGTCTTGTCCGGCGGGGGGGCTGGACCGGGGAGCTGTTTTTT.

J is TRBJ2-3 and V is TRBV25-1; 7 bases agree with TRBD2. Germline trimming cut 6 bases from V and 2 bases from J; bases unmatched to any gene: 5. The CDR3 spans 14 residues. Germline lookup yields CDR1 MGHDK and CDR2 SYGVNS. The CDR3: CASRSAGTTDTQYF. DNA of the CDR3: TGTGCCAGCAGGTCAGCGGGGACCACAGATACGCAGTATTTT.

The V gene is TRBV6-2 or TRBV6-3, the J gene TRBJ2-2; D remains unclear. Germline lookup yields CDR1 MNHEY and CDR2 SVGEGT. V shed 0 bases and J shed 6 bases, with 8 bases lying between them. This CDR3 region has 14 residues. The chain's CDR3 is CASSYSREPGELFF. The DNA of the CDR3 is TGTGCCAGCAGTTACTCGAGAGAACCCGGGGAGCTGTTTTTT.